The clone carrying this T cell receptor (beta chain) has just a few counts. The authors prepared the TCRbeta library with unique molecular identifiers. One entry per CDR3 protein, called by TCRdb with MiXCR from the PCR reads. The sample carries about 500,000 distinct CDR3 sequences, 30% to 35% recorded once. The ends were cut back, 2 bases at V and 0 bases at J, with 8 bases in the middle. Per germline, CDR1 MNHEY and CDR2 SVGAGI. The CDR3 sequence is 15 residues long. This entry belongs to a study of T-cell reconstitution after alpha-beta-depleted transplantation in children. The sequence came from a human donor who donated a stem cell graft to a child with aplastic anemia. Sequencing used PBMCs from the stem cell graft donor, obtained from the stem cell graft. The V and J genes are TRBV6-5 and TRBJ1-3; D remains unclear. This chain's CDR3 is CASSYDSSSGNTIYF. In nucleotides, the CDR3 is TGTGCCAGCAGTTACGACTCAAGCTCTGGAAACACCATATATTTT.